A selection of T cell receptor beta chains follows, all from one sample in a study of blood T cell repertoires in COVID-19. Clones were sequenced by immunoSEQ multiplex PCR, and TCRdb holds only the in-frame ones, with some missing. The sample carries 200,000 to 300,000 clones, 83% recorded once. Material: peripheral blood. The receptors here all came from a human donor in a cohort sampled during active COVID-19. Both conserved end residues are part of each CDR3. The D gene is left open where the match is weak. Some rows have no size entry. The others give once, few or many, or a class for an expanded clone.

cdr3_nt,cdr3_aa,d_call,v_call,cdr3_length,clone_size,j_call
TGTGCCAGCAGCTTAGGGACTACCTTCTACGAGCAGTACTTC,CASSLGTTFYEQYF,NA,TRBV13,14,NA,TRBJ2-7
TGCGCCAGCAGCTTTGACATCTCCACCGGGGAGCTGTTTTTT,CASSFDISTGELFF,NA,TRBV5-1,14,NA,TRBJ2-2
TGTGCCACCAGTGATGGTCACAACACTAACTATGGCTACACCTTC,CATSDGHNTNYGYTF,NA,TRBV24-1,15,NA,TRBJ1-2
TGCAGCGTTGGTGGGGGCCTTTATGGCTACACCTTC,CSVGGGLYGYTF,NA,TRBV29-1,12,once,TRBJ1-2
TGTGCCATCAGTGACGACAGTAGCAATCAGCCCCAGCATTTT,CAISDDSSNQPQHF,NA,TRBV10-3,14,NA,TRBJ1-5
TGTGCCAGCAGCTCCCCCGTAGCGGGAGATACCGGGGAGCTGTTTTTT,CASSSPVAGDTGELFF,TRBD2,TRBV13,16,NA,TRBJ2-2
TGTGCCAGCAGCCAGTTCGACGGGGGTACGCAGTATTTT,CASSQFDGGTQYF,NA,TRBV3-1/TRBV3-2,13,NA,TRBJ2-3
TGTGCCAGCAGTTCCCTTAATGAGCAGTTCTTC,CASSSLNEQFF,NA,TRBV6-5,11,NA,TRBJ2-1
TGTGCCAGCAGTCCCATCGCTGGGGCTAGCGGGCGAAGGACTCCACACAAAGGTCTTTACGAGCAGTACTTC,CASSPIAGASGRRTPHKGLYEQYF,TRBD2,TRBV6-6,24,few,TRBJ2-7
TGTGCCAGCAGCGCGGCAGGGTTATGGGAGACCCAGTACTTC,CASSAAGLWETQYF,NA,TRBV11-2,14,NA,TRBJ2-5
TGTGCCAGCAGCGTAGCTCAGGACACAACGGTGTTTTTT,CASSVAQDTTVFF,NA,TRBV9,13,NA,TRBJ1-4
TGTGCCAGCAGCCTCCGGGGAATCGCCGTCTACGAGCAGTACTTC,CASSLRGIAVYEQYF,NA,TRBV6-5,15,NA,TRBJ2-7
TGTGCCAGCAGCTTAGGAGCTAGCGGGGGGGCCGGGGAGACCCAGTACTTC,CASSLGASGGAGETQYF,TRBD2,TRBV11-3,17,NA,TRBJ2-5
TGTGCCAGCAGCAAGAAACTAGCGGGTTTAAACCACTCCTACGAGCAGTACTTC,CASSKKLAGLNHSYEQYF,NA,TRBV21-1,18,NA,TRBJ2-7
TGTGCCCTACAGGCGTTGAACACTGAAGCTTTCTTT,CALQALNTEAFF,NA,TRBV5-4,12,NA,TRBJ1-1
TGTGCCAGCAGCTTGGTGCCAGGGCTTCGGAACGAGCAGTACTTC,CASSLVPGLRNEQYF,NA,TRBV5-8,15,NA,TRBJ2-7
TGTGCCAGCAGCCCAACGACAGGCGCGAATGAAAAACTGTTTTTT,CASSPTTGANEKLFF,NA,TRBV4-2,15,few,TRBJ1-4
TGTGCCAGCTCACCCCGGGAGGCCACCACAGATACGCAGTATTTT,CASSPREATTDTQYF,TRBD2,TRBV18,15,NA,TRBJ2-3
TGTGCCAGCAGCCAAGGACTCAGGGGACCCTCTGGAAACACCATATATTTT,CASSQGLRGPSGNTIYF,NA,TRBV4-2,17,NA,TRBJ1-3
TGTGCCAGCCGGAGGGGGCGGGACGTCAATGAGCAGTTCTTC,CASRRGRDVNEQFF,NA,TRBV19,14,once,TRBJ2-1
TGCGCCAGCAGACAAAGCCTAGCGGACTTCACAGATACGCAGTATTTT,CASRQSLADFTDTQYF,TRBD2,TRBV4-1,16,NA,TRBJ2-3
TGTGCCAGCAGCCCGGGGATCGGGGGGATATCCGGGGAGCTGTTTTTT,CASSPGIGGISGELFF,TRBD2,TRBV7-9,16,many,TRBJ2-2
TGTGCCAGCAGCTTAGACTGGGGGGGCACCTACAATGAGCAGTTCTTC,CASSLDWGGTYNEQFF,NA,TRBV13,16,NA,TRBJ2-1
TGTGCCAGCAGCCGGAGGGAAGATACGCAGTATTTT,CASSRREDTQYF,NA,TRBV7-2,12,NA,TRBJ2-3
TGTGCCAGCCGACAGGGGAGTGGGGCCAACGTCCTGACTTTC,CASRQGSGANVLTF,TRBD1,TRBV3-1/TRBV3-2,14,once,TRBJ2-6
TGTGCAAGTCGCAAACAGGGACGTTGTCGCTACGAGCAGTACTTC,CASRKQGRCRYEQYF,NA,TRBV12-2,15,NA,TRBJ2-7
TGTGCCTGGAGTGTCAGACAGGGTATATACGAGCAGTACTTC,CAWSVRQGIYEQYF,TRBD1,TRBV30,14,NA,TRBJ2-7
TGTGCCTGGACAAGAGGGGGAAATCAGCCCCAGCATTTT,CAWTRGGNQPQHF,NA,TRBV30,13,NA,TRBJ1-5
TGTGCCAGCAGTGAATATCTTTATGGCTACACCTTC,CASSEYLYGYTF,NA,TRBV25-1,12,NA,TRBJ1-2
TGTGCCAGCAGCTTAGGATCAGGGGCCTCCTACAATGAGCAGTTCTTC,CASSLGSGASYNEQFF,NA,TRBV5-6,16,NA,TRBJ2-1
TGTGCCAGCAGTTTGGGACAGGGGAACACTGAAGCTTTCTTT,CASSLGQGNTEAFF,TRBD1,TRBV28,14,NA,TRBJ1-1